This T cell receptor (beta chain) is drawn from a study of T-cell memory formation after mild COVID-19. Many counts were recorded for this clonotype. CDR3 length: 21 residues. Germline loops: CDR1 SGHRS, CDR2 YFSETQ. J lost 2 bases, V lost 4 bases, and 24 bases had no gene match. TCRdb re-derived calls from the 5' RACE reads in MiXCR, one entry per CDR3 protein. The sample has roughly 150,000 distinct CDR3 sequences, around 13% seen once; the top ten hold 14%. Sample: PBMCs or a T cell subset sorted from them (not recorded which). This clonotype was obtained from an adult woman who had mild COVID-19 (a few samples of this study predate the infection). Cell type and time point are not known. V and J are TRBV5-1 and TRBJ2-1; 7 nucleotides agree with TRBD2. The CDR3 loop is CASSIRPSSGVRMRTYNEQFF. CDR3 sequence (DNA): TGCGCCAGCAGCATACGGCCGTCGAGCGGGGTAAGAATGAGAACCTACAATGAGCAGTTCTTC.